The clone carrying this T cell receptor beta chain was seen a few times. Its antigen remains unknown. The identical CDR3 is also encoded by other nucleotide sequences in the sample. These data belong to a study of T cells in localized non-small cell lung cancer. The table came from immunoSEQ multiplex PCR; TCRdb's copy has only in-frame clones and leaves some out. This table holds under 20,000 clones, approximately 80% found once. Study results and caveats: Because only a single region of the tumor was sequenced, heterogeneity remains possible.

The CDR3 totals 13 residues. The germline gives CDR1 SGHRS, CDR2 YFSETQ. V was shortened by 4 bases and J by 2 bases, with 10 bases between the two germline ends. The starting material was peripheral blood, obtained before any cancer treatment. This chain joins TRBV5-1 and TRBJ2-7; no clear D gene. This TCR derives from a female donor of 60 years or more with stage I lung adenocarcinoma. The DNA for the CDR3 is TGCGCCAGCAGCCCCGACCCGCCCTACGAGCAGTACTTC. It translates to CASSPDPPYEQYF.